The present T cell receptor beta chain was sequenced within a study of blood T cells in healthy people across ages. Every sample gave at least 6 micrograms of total RNA when it was extracted. Next came a second PCR, run for roughly 7 to 12 cycles, which used a sample-barcoded 5' primer along with a J-beta primer mix. Every cDNA was tagged by a template-switch adaptor with 12 random nucleotides. TCRdb re-called the 5' RACE reads through MiXCR, storing one row per CDR3 protein. Of hundreds of thousands of distinct CDR3 sequences listed, approximately 59% are singletons. V shed 3 bases and J shed 2 bases, with 14 bases lying between them. CDR3 length: 15 residues. Per germline, CDR1 SEHNR and CDR2 FQNEAQ (reference sequence).

The V and J genes are TRBV7-9 and TRBJ2-7; TRBD1 is a possible D gene (5 bases). Material for sequencing was blood. The receptor's source is a man aged 55 to 70 in good health. The CDR3 here is CASSFWGRDPYEQYF. The CDR3 region has the DNA TGTGCCAGCAGCTTTTGGGGCAGGGATCCCTACGAGCAGTACTTC.